Sequencing of this T cell receptor beta chain was carried out in a study of early stage breast cancer tumors. The table came from immunoSEQ multiplex PCR; TCRdb's copy has only in-frame clones and leaves some out. This sample has tens of thousands of clones; more than 60% occur once, and the top ten carry more than 3%. About this clone itself: Its antigen is not identified.

Study results and limitations: Compared with adjacent normal breast tissue, tumors showed around 2.7-fold greater T cell density and higher clonality.

The length of the CDR3 is 15 residues. CDR1 and CDR2 from the germline V gene are ENHRY and SYGVKD. V was trimmed by 1 base and J by 1 base, leaving 10 bases between them. The receptor was derived from a person in their thirties with breast cancer. The chain combines TRBV10-3 with TRBJ2-5; maybe TRBD1 (5 bases). The specimen sequenced was blood. The DNA for the CDR3 is TGTGCCATCAGTGAGTGGGGCGGAAGCCAAGAGACCCAGTACTTC. Translation: CAISEWGGSQETQYF.